These 31 T cell receptor beta chains share one sample of origin, sequenced in a study of CD8 T cells in ankylosing spondylitis (dated by TCRdb to the late 2010s). Libraries were built with 5' RACE. The run used an Illumina HiSeq 2500. The public reads were reanalyzed by TCRdb: fastp trimming at Q25, MiXCR alignment, in-frame beta chains only. Records with the same CDR3 protein are collapsed into one entry carrying the most frequent genes and DNA. The sample table shows 350,000 to 450,000 distinct CDR3 sequences, and roughly 20% are seen once. Of the sample, around 13% is held by the ten largest clones. The sequencing sample was made of blood, either unsorted or a sorted T cell fraction (not recorded which). These receptors came from a male donor with ankylosing spondylitis or in good health (not recorded which).

The chain couples TRBV19 to TRBJ2-1, with 9 positions matching TRBD1. CDR1 is LNHDA and CDR2 is SQIVND in the germline V gene (reference sequence). The CDR3 length is 15 residues. V lost 1 base to trimming and J lost 6 bases; unmatched junction nucleotides: 4. CDR3 nucleotide sequence: TGTGCCAGTAGTATAGCCGGGACAGGGCTCAATGAGCAGTTCTTC. Residues: CASSIAGTGLNEQFF.

The chain links TRBV12-3 or TRBV12-4 to TRBJ2-4; no clear D gene. V lost 6 bases and J lost 0, with 9 bases in between. This CDR3 has 14 amino acids. Written as DNA, the CDR3 is TGTGCCAGCAGCCCCCCATTAGCCAAAAACATTCAGTACTTC. Protein product: CASSPPLAKNIQYF.

The CDR3 DNA is TGTGCCAGCAGCGAACGTTTTGGGGGCCCAACTAGCGGTGAGCAGTTCTTC. Translated: CASSERFGGPTSGEQFF. V and J are TRBV7-9 and TRBJ2-1, with 8 positions matching TRBD2. Per germline, CDR1 SEHNR and CDR2 FQNEAQ (reference sequence). J gave up 9 bases and V 5 bases, and 18 bases lay outside the gene matches. The length of the CDR3 is 17 residues.

V gene TRBV2 combines with J gene TRBJ1-6; TRBD1 matches 8 bases. V dropped 4 bases and J dropped 10; count of bases not matched to a gene: 6. The CDR3 is 14 residues long. Per germline, CDR1 SNHLY and CDR2 FYNNEI. In nucleotides, the CDR3 is TGTGCCAGCAGTGGGAAGACAGGGGCGTCACCCCTCCACTTT. Translation gives CASSGKTGASPLHF. Full variable domain (missing parts from reference TRBV2 and TRBJ1-6): EPEVTQTPSHQVTQMGQEVILRCVPISNHLYFYWYRQILGQKVEFLVSFYNNEISEKSEIFDDQFSVERPDGSNFTLKIRSTKLEDSAMYFCASSGKTGASPLHFGNGTRLTVT.

This rearrangement joins TRBV12-3 or TRBV12-4 to TRBJ2-5; 11 nucleotides align to TRBD1. J gave up 5 bases and V 5 bases, and 10 bases lay outside the gene matches. The CDR3 extends over 16 amino acids. CDR3: CASSLGQGALGETQYF. The CDR3 DNA sequence: TGTGCCAGCAGTCTAGGACAGGGGGCATTGGGGGAGACCCAGTACTTC.

V is TRBV4-1 and J is TRBJ2-1, with TRBD2 matching over 9 bases. CDR1 is MGHRA and CDR2 is YSYEKL in the germline V gene. V gave up 0 bases and J gave up 3 bases; unmatched junction bases: 6. This CDR3 is 17 amino acids long. The CDR3 sequence: CASSQDQAGGLYNEQFF. The CDR3 DNA sequence: TGCGCCAGCAGCCAAGATCAGGCGGGGGGGCTCTACAATGAGCAGTTCTTC.

This clonotype was counted a few times. V usage is TRBV7-8 and J usage is TRBJ2-2, with TRBD2 identical over 14 bases. Germline V gene sequence: CDR1 SGHVS, CDR2 FQNEAQ. This CDR3 is 18 amino acids long. V lost 5 bases to trimming and J lost 0 bases; unmatched junction nucleotides: 5. The CDR3 loop is CASSMGLAGAANTGELFF. The CDR3 nucleotides are TGTGCCAGCAGCATGGGACTAGCGGGGGCAGCGAACACCGGGGAGCTGTTTTTT.

The J gene is TRBJ2-1, the V gene TRBV28, with 7 bases lining up with TRBD2. CDR3 length equals 16 residues. CDR1 and CDR2 from the germline V gene are MDHEN and SYDVKM. V shed 3 bases, J shed 0 bases, and the junction held 5 bases outside the gene matches. The CDR3: CASSLGGEGSYNEQFF. The CDR3 DNA reads TGTGCCAGCAGTTTGGGGGGGGAGGGCTCCTACAATGAGCAGTTCTTC.

The chain links TRBV6-4 to TRBJ2-6; TRBD2 matches 9 bases. The trim removed 4 bases at V and 1 base at J, leaving 2 bases unmatched. Germline V gives CDR1 MRHNA, CDR2 SNTAGT. The length of the CDR3 is 16 residues. The CDR3 protein is CASSGGGASGANVLTF. In nucleotides, the CDR3 is TGTGCCAGCAGTGGCGGGGGGGCATCTGGGGCCAACGTCCTGACTTTC.

The chain links TRBV29-1 to TRBJ2-3, with D possibly being TRBD1 (5 bases). V shed 4 bases and J shed 5 bases, with 13 bases lying between them. The CDR3 runs to 13 residues. CDR1 and CDR2 from the germline V gene are SQVTM and ANQGSEA. The CDR3, as DNA: TGCAGCGTTGTGAGCACCCAGGGAGATACGCAGTATTTT. It encodes CSVVSTQGDTQYF.

The V gene is TRBV7-9, the J gene TRBJ2-3; TRBD2 agrees at 9 bases. The CDR3 runs 15 residues. The trim removed 5 bases at V and 1 base at J, leaving 4 bases unmatched. From germline, CDR1 is SEHNR and CDR2 FQNEAQ (reference sequence). CDR3 nucleotide sequence: TGTGCCAGCAGCCAGCGGACTAGCGGCACAGATACGCAGTATTTT. Its translation: CASSQRTSGTDTQYF.

The chain recombines TRBV4-1 with TRBJ2-2, with 15 positions matching TRBD2. With V trimmed by 5 bases and J by 7 bases, 5 bases remained unmatched. The germline V gene has CDR1 MGHRA and CDR2 YSYEKL. The length of the CDR3 is 16 residues. Here the CDR3 reads CASSTGTSGGYGELFF. The CDR3 DNA is TGCGCCAGCAGCACTGGGACTAGCGGGGGGTACGGGGAGCTGTTTTTT.

The rearrangement uses TRBV7-9 and TRBJ2-4, with D possibly being TRBD1 or TRBD2 (5 bases each). CDR1 and CDR2 from the germline V gene are SEHNR and FQNEAQ (reference sequence). This CDR3 has 16 residues. Trimming removed 5 bases from V and 0 bases from J, with 14 bases in between. In DNA, the CDR3 is TGTGCCAGCAGCGCAACGGGACCTTTAGCCAAAAACATTCAGTACTTC. It encodes CASSATGPLAKNIQYF.

This clonotype turned up a few times. The rearrangement joins TRBV4-1 to TRBJ2-2, with D uncertain. This CDR3 is 16 amino acids long. V dropped 4 bases and J dropped 3 bases, with 15 bases sitting between them. The V gene's germline CDR1 is MGHRA and CDR2 YSYEKL. CDR3 DNA: TGCGCCAGCAGCCCCCTGGGTGTAGGTGACACCGGGGAGCTGTTTTTT. Its protein product is CASSPLGVGDTGELFF.

This clonotype showed up just a few times. The rearrangement uses TRBV4-1 and TRBJ1-3; D is uncertain. CDR1 is MGHRA, CDR2 YSYEKL, per germline. CDR3 length: 15 residues. Trimming took off 0 bases at V and 1 base at J, with 7 bases between the two ends. CDR3 DNA sequence: TGCGCCAGCAGCCAAGATTGGCGTTCTGGAAACACCATATATTTT. Amino acids: CASSQDWRSGNTIYF.

The V and J genes are TRBV28 and TRBJ2-3; D gene ambiguous. Trimming stripped 4 bases from V and 0 bases from J, with 8 bases between. The length of the CDR3 is 14 residues. CDR1 and CDR2 from the germline V gene are MDHEN and SYDVKM. CDR3 region: CASSSSLSTDTQYF. CDR3 in DNA: TGTGCCAGCAGTTCCTCCCTTAGCACAGATACGCAGTATTTT.

The V call is TRBV10-3, the J call TRBJ2-7, with 8 bases aligning to TRBD1. The CDR3 totals 14 residues. Looked up from germline, CDR1 is ENHRY and CDR2 is SYGVKD. Trimming removed 7 bases from V and 3 bases from J; junction bases left unmatched: 8. The CDR3 bases are TGTGCCATCACCTCGGACAGGGAACTCTACGAGCAGTACTTC. It encodes CAITSDRELYEQYF.

This chain uses TRBV12-3 or TRBV12-4 with TRBJ2-7, with a tentative D call TRBD1 (5 bases). The CDR3 sequence is 12 residues long. The germline V and J ends were trimmed by 5 bases and 5 bases, with 10 bases remaining between them. In nucleotides, the CDR3 is TGTGCCAGCAGTGCCCAGGGCGACGAGCAGTACTTC. This codes for CASSAQGDEQYF.

This clonotype was seen more than once but under ten times. The V call is TRBV7-9, the J call TRBJ1-2, with D uncertain. V lost 0 bases to trimming and J lost 7 bases, with 9 bases between them. The length of the CDR3 is 13 residues. Looked up from germline, CDR1 is SEHNR and CDR2 is FQNEAQ (reference sequence). The CDR3: CASSLATGTGYTF. In DNA, the CDR3 is TGTGCCAGCAGCTTAGCTACTGGCACTGGCTACACCTTC.

V is TRBV5-6 and J is TRBJ2-5; no definite D call. CDR1 is SGHDT and CDR2 is YYEEEE in the germline V gene. The CDR3 consists of 13 residues. The V end was cut by 2 bases, the J end by 4 bases, with 9 bases between. In DNA, the CDR3 is TGTGCCAGCAGCTTTCGGTATGGAGAGACCCAGTACTTC. Its protein product is CASSFRYGETQYF.

The sample holds a few counts of this clonotype. The chain uses TRBV12-3 or TRBV12-4 and TRBJ1-5, with a tentative D call TRBD1 (6 bases). The CDR3 is made up of 15 amino acids. Trimming pared 6 bases from V and 2 bases from J, leaving 14 bases between. The CDR3 reads CASSPRGAGNQPQHF. DNA of the CDR3: TGTGCCAGCAGCCCACGGGGGGCCGGCAATCAGCCCCAGCATTTT.

This clonotype was found a few times. This chain joins TRBV29-1 and TRBJ2-2; 11 positions match TRBD2. The CDR3 sequence is 19 residues long. CDR1 is SQVTM, CDR2 ANQGSEA, per germline. V shed 6 bases, J shed 0 bases, and the junction held 15 bases outside the gene matches. This CDR3 is CSVESNLAGGNANTGELFF. CDR3 DNA: TGCAGCGTCGAATCCAATCTAGCGGGGGGAAACGCGAACACCGGGGAGCTGTTTTTT.

This clonotype was counted only a few times. This chain connects TRBV12-3 or TRBV12-4 to TRBJ2-3; D unresolved. The CDR3 is 11 amino acids. Trimming stripped 8 bases from V and 3 bases from J, with 6 bases between. CDR3 residues: CASLVTDTQYF. The CDR3 DNA follows: TGTGCCAGCCTTGTTACAGATACGCAGTATTTT.

This clonotype was counted many times. The rearrangement joins TRBV20-1 to TRBJ2-7, with D uncertain. In germline, CDR1 is DFQATT, CDR2 SNEGSKA (reference sequence). The CDR3 covers 12 residues. The V gene lost 1 base and the J gene lost 2 bases, with 6 bases spanning the gap. The CDR3 DNA sequence: TGCAGTGCTAGAGCCGGAACCTACGAGCAGTACTTC. Protein: CSARAGTYEQYF.

The chain combines TRBV27 with TRBJ1-1; perhaps TRBD1 as D (5 bases). This CDR3 spans 12 amino acids. Germline CDR1 and CDR2: MNHEY and SMNVEV (reference sequence). Trimming cost V 3 bases and J 8 bases, with 10 bases left between them. CDR3 sequence reads: CASSFMGHEAFF. As DNA, the CDR3 is TGTGCCAGCAGTTTTATGGGGCACGAAGCTTTCTTT.

The chain combines TRBV16 with TRBJ2-5; 7 bases match TRBD1. Losses at the gene ends were 0 bases for V and 5 bases for J; bases not matched to a gene: 6. CDR3 length: 15 amino acids. Germline lookup yields CDR1 KGHSY and CDR2 FQNENV. CDR3 protein: CASSQSVQQGETQYF. The CDR3, as DNA: TGTGCCAGCAGCCAATCGGTTCAACAGGGGGAGACCCAGTACTTC. The whole variable domain, remainder taken from reference TRBV16 and TRBJ2-5, is GEEVAQTPKHLVRGEGQKAKLYCAPIKGHSYVFWYQQVLKNEFKFLISFQNENVFDETGMPKERFSAKCLPNSPCSLEIQATKLEDSAVYFCASSQSVQQGETQYFGPGTRLLVL.

This rearrangement joins TRBV3-1 to TRBJ2-1; perhaps TRBD1 as D (6 bases). Trimming removed 5 bases at V and 0 bases at J, with 11 bases between. Per germline, CDR1 LGHDT and CDR2 YNNKEL (reference sequence). The CDR3 is 15 amino acids. The CDR3 bases are TGTGCCAGCAGCTACGACAGGAGCTCCTACAATGAGCAGTTCTTC. Encoded protein: CASSYDRSSYNEQFF.

This clonotype has more than one count but fewer than ten. The rearrangement links TRBV12-3 or TRBV12-4 to TRBJ2-7, with 8 bases matching TRBD1. Trimming removed 5 bases from V and 3 bases from J; junction bases left unmatched: 6. This CDR3 contains 14 residues. The CDR3 bases are TGTGCCAGCAGTACGAGGACAGGGAGCTACGAGCAGTACTTC. Translating gives CASSTRTGSYEQYF.

In DNA form, the CDR3 reads TGCGCCAGCAGCCAATATCAGGGGAACACCGGGGAGCTGTTTTTT. Its translation is CASSQYQGNTGELFF. The chain has TRBV4-1 and TRBJ2-2, with a weak D call TRBD1 (5 bases). Germline V CDR1 and CDR2: MGHRA, YSYEKL. There are 15 residues in the CDR3. V lost 2 bases to trimming and J lost 1 base, with 8 bases between them.

The CDR3 region has the DNA TGTGCCAGCAGTCCTCCTAGCATGGAGTACACCGGGGAGCTGTTTTTT. It specifies CASSPPSMEYTGELFF. J is TRBJ2-2 and V is TRBV12-3 or TRBV12-4; a weak D match, TRBD2 (5 bases). The CDR3 has 16 residues. Trimming removed 5 bases from V and 3 bases from J, with 16 bases in between.

This clonotype has a handful of counts. The rearrangement joins TRBV9 to TRBJ2-2; no firm D call. Germline V gene lookup returns CDR1 SGDLS and CDR2 YYNGEE. V lost 1 base to trimming and J lost 1 base, with 5 bases between them. The CDR3 sequence is 14 residues long. The CDR3 DNA is TGTGCCAGCAGCGTAACGGGGAACACCGGGGAGCTGTTTTTT. Translating gives CASSVTGNTGELFF.